This T cell receptor (beta chain) is drawn from a study of T-cell reconstitution after alpha-beta-depleted transplantation in children (dated by TCRdb to 2015 to 2016). For the study in its entirety: T-cell immune reconstitution after TCRalphabeta/CD19-depleted allogeneic hematopoietic cell transplantation in children was quantitatively tracked in the study by means of TCR repertoire profiling.

The treatment or condition label on this specimen signifies: allogeneic hematopoietic cell transplantation with graft depleted of TCRalphabeta T cells and CD19 B cells. Transplant recipients were children who received TCRalphabeta/CD19-depleted allogeneic hematopoietic cell grafts. Turning to this clonotype: Its target antigen remains unknown. There are no base qualities to consult, and no much larger clone falls within one base.

Paper-wide results and their limitations: The apparently early recovery of alphabetaT-cell counts about two months after transplant reportedly depended on only several hundred rapidly expanded clones that came from non-depleted graft cells. Over subsequent months, a decline in hyperexpanded clone frequencies was noted, and after one year, T-cell counts and TCRbeta diversity were mostly ascribed to newly produced T cells. In some patients, high TCRbeta diversity at day 60 was attributed to recipient T cells and intrathymic progenitors that had survived conditioning.

Libraries were constructed by PCR. The sequencer was an Illumina HiSeq 2500. TCR library preparation used molecular barcoding, with unique molecular identifiers applied to normalize quantification of the TCRbeta repertoire. TCRdb redid the processing of the public reads, applying fastp at Q25 and MiXCR, and retained in-frame beta chains. Rows matching on CDR3 protein sequence are summarized as one entry with the most common DNA and genes. The sample yields a few hundred thousand distinct CDR3 sequences; 27% were counted once. Jointly, the top ten make up around a third of the sample. From the cysteine up to the phenylalanine, the CDR3 has a length of 16 residues. Only the CDR3 portion is preserved as DNA: 48 bases, with reading frame beginning at the first base. The germline V gene gives CDR1 as KGHDR and CDR2 as SFDVKD. V and J lose 6 bases and 0 bases, and a span of 15 bases separates them.

Sequences were derived from PBMCs, sampled before TCRalphabeta/CD19-depleted stem cell transplant. The chain uses TRBV24-1 and TRBJ2-3; matching of 5 bases hints at TRBD1 as the D gene. This receptor was taken from a boy under two years old with Wiskott-Aldrich syndrome, due to receive a stem cell transplant. Read as DNA, the sequence is TGTGCCACCAGTAAGAAAGGGGCGGAGAGCACAGATACGCAGTATTTT. This is translated as CATSKKGAESTDTQYF.